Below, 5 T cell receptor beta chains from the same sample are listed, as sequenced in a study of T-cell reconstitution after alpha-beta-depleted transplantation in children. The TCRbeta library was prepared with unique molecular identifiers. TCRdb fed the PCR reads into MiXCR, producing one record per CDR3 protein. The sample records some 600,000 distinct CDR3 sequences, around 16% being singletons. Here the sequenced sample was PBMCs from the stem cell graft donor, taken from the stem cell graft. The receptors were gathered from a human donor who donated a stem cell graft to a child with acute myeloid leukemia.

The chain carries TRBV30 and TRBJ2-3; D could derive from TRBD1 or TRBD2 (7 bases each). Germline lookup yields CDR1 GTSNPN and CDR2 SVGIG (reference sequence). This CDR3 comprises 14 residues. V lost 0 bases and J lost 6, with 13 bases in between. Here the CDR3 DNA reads TGTGCCTGGAGTGTAGGGCAGGGGGGGGATACGCAGTATTTT. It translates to CAWSVGQGGDTQYF.

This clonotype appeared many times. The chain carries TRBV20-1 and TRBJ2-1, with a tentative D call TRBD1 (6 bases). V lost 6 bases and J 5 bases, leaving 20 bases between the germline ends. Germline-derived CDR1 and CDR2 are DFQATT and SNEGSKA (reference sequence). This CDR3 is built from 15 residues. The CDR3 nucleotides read TGCAGTGCATCGCCCCTCGGGGACATTCACAATGAGCAGTTCTTC. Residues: CSASPLGDIHNEQFF.

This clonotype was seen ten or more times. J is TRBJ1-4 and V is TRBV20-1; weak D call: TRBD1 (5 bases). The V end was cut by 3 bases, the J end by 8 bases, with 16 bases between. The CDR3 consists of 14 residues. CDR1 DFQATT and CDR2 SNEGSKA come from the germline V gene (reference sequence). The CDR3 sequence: CSARLGTVNEKLFF. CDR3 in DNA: TGCAGTGCTAGGTTGGGGACTGTAAACGAAAAACTGTTTTTT.

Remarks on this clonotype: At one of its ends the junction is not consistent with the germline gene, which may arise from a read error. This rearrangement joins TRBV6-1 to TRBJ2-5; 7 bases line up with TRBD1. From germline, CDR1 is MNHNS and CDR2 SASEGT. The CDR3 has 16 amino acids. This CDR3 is CATSDRSTGRRETQYF. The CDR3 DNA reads TGTGCCACCAGTGATCGTTCGACAGGGCGGAGAGAGACCCAGTACTTC.

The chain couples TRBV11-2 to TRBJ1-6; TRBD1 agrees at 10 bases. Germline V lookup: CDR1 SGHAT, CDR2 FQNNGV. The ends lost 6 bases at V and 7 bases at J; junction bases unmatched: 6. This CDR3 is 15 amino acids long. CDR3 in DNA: TGTGCCAGCAGACCAACGGGACAGGGGAATTCACCCCTCCACTTT. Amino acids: CASRPTGQGNSPLHF.